These T cell receptor beta chains were read from a single sample in a study of blood T cell repertoires in COVID-19. Data came from immunoSEQ multiplex PCR; TCRdb stores just in-frame clones and leaves some out. The profile shows approximately 300,000 clones, around four fifths of them singletons. The sequencing input was peripheral blood. All receptors derive from a woman aged 50 to 65 with acute or convalescent COVID-19. Both conserved end residues are part of each CDR3. A D gene is named only where the DNA matches it firmly. A clone size is listed for some rows: how often the clone was seen (once, few, many), or a class if it is expanded.

v_call	d_call	j_call	clone_size	cdr3_aa	cdr3_nt
TRBV28	TRBD1	TRBJ1-1	.	CASSLGSGGRTEAFF	TGTGCCAGCAGTTTAGGCTCAGGGGGTCGCACTGAAGCTTTCTTT
TRBV7-8	TRBD2	TRBJ2-2	once	CASSLVWAGGPTGELFF	TGTGCCAGCAGCTTAGTCTGGGCGGGAGGGCCGACCGGGGAGCTGTTTTTT
TRBV6-1	.	TRBJ1-5	.	CASSEVAGWNQPQHF	TGTGCCAGCAGTGAAGTAGCAGGGTGGAATCAGCCCCAGCATTTT
TRBV6-5	TRBD1	TRBJ1-5	.	CASNPGQGVHQPQHF	TGTGCCAGCAACCCGGGACAGGGGGTTCATCAGCCCCAGCATTTT
TRBV10-1	TRBD2	TRBJ2-1	.	CASSESILAGLGEQFF	TGCGCCAGCAGTGAGTCGATACTAGCGGGGTTAGGAGAGCAGTTCTTC
TRBV12-5	TRBD1	TRBJ1-3	.	CASGFTGAGNTIYF	TGTGCTAGTGGTTTTACAGGGGCTGGAAACACCATATATTTT
TRBV14	.	TRBJ2-1	.	CASSQAPTRSAFLNEQFF	TGTGCCAGCAGCCAAGCCCCCACGAGGTCTGCCTTCCTCAATGAGCAGTTCTTC
TRBV13	.	TRBJ1-3	.	CASSLYSGNTIYF	TGTGCCAGCAGCTTATATTCTGGAAACACCATATATTTT
TRBV19	TRBD2	TRBJ2-1	.	CASSVSGNAGNEQFF	TGTGCCAGTAGTGTAAGCGGGAACGCCGGTAATGAGCAGTTCTTC
TRBV3-1/TRBV3-2	TRBD1	TRBJ1-2	few	CASSQFRATGNGYTF	TGTGCCAGCAGCCAATTCCGAGCGACAGGGAATGGCTACACCTTC
TRBV7-9	TRBD2	TRBJ2-3	.	CASSLLAGPYTQYF	TGTGCCAGCAGCTTGCTAGCGGGGCCGTATACGCAGTATTTT
TRBV6-5	TRBD1	TRBJ2-2	.	CASRRDRGNTGELFF	TGTGCCAGCAGAAGGGACAGGGGGAACACCGGGGAGCTGTTTTTT
TRBV30	.	TRBJ1-5	.	CAWSLGQSGQPQHF	TGTGCCTGGAGTTTGGGGCAGTCCGGGCAGCCCCAGCATTTT
TRBV6-2/TRBV6-3	.	TRBJ2-3	.	CASSRASSPDTQYF	TGTGCCAGCAGTCGAGCAAGTAGCCCAGATACGCAGTATTTT
TRBV5-1	TRBD1	TRBJ1-6	.	CASSLRPGTEDSPLHF	TGCGCCAGCAGCCTGAGACCCGGGACAGAAGATTCACCCCTCCACTTT
TRBV29-1	.	TRBJ2-5	.	CSAYRFQETQYF	TGCAGCGCTTACAGATTCCAAGAGACCCAGTACTTC
TRBV10-3	.	TRBJ1-1	.	CAISDSGVSTEAFF	TGTGCCATCAGTGATTCGGGGGTGAGCACTGAAGCTTTCTTT
TRBV19	.	TRBJ2-7	.	CASSIGGVSEQYF	TGTGCCAGTAGTATAGGGGGAGTTTCCGAGCAGTACTTC
TRBV27	.	TRBJ1-5	.	CASSSTRGQPQHF	TGTGCCAGCAGTTCAACAAGGGGACAGCCCCAGCATTTT
TRBV11-2	.	TRBJ1-3	.	CASSLAVSGNTIYF	TGTGCCAGCAGCTTGGCGGTCTCTGGAAACACCATATATTTT
TRBV7-2	TRBD1	TRBJ1-2	.	CASSLNRGDYGYTF	TGTGCCAGCAGCCTCAACAGGGGAGACTATGGCTACACCTTC
TRBV9	.	TRBJ1-3	.	CASSARDVNSGNTIYF	TGTGCCAGCAGCGCGCGGGACGTAAACTCTGGAAACACCATATATTTT
TRBV20-1	TRBD2	TRBJ2-5	.	CSASGSGSRETQYF	TGCAGTGCTAGTGGTAGCGGGAGTAGGGAGACCCAGTACTTC
TRBV6-5	TRBD1	TRBJ1-3	few	CASSRDRNVGNTIYF	TGTGCCAGCAGTCGGGACAGGAACGTTGGAAACACCATATATTTT
TRBV6-2/TRBV6-3	TRBD2	TRBJ2-3	.	CASSWTLAGVGDTQYF	TGTGCCAGCAGTTGGACACTAGCGGGAGTAGGAGATACGCAGTATTTT
TRBV9	.	TRBJ1-6	.	CASSGGGGNSPLHF	TGTGCCAGCAGCGGGGGGGGAGGTAATTCACCCCTCCACTTT
TRBV4-3	TRBD2	TRBJ2-7	.	CASSQGSGSNHEQYF	TGCGCCAGCAGCCAAGGTAGCGGGAGTAACCACGAGCAGTACTTC
TRBV4-1	TRBD2	TRBJ2-1	.	CASSQDSSGRAGEQFF	TGCGCCAGCAGCCAAGACAGTAGCGGGAGGGCCGGTGAGCAGTTCTTC
TRBV6-1	TRBD1	TRBJ1-4	.	CASSVSRQGLNEKLFF	TGTGCCAGCAGTGTTTCGAGACAGGGACTTAATGAAAAACTGTTTTTT
TRBV2	.	TRBJ2-1	.	CASSDRGALYNEQFF	TGTGCCAGCAGTGACCGGGGGGCTCTGTACAATGAGCAGTTCTTC
TRBV18	.	TRBJ1-1	.	CASSPPRGGVMNTEAFF	TGTGCCAGCTCACCACCGAGAGGGGGGGTGATGAACACTGAAGCTTTCTTT
TRBV28	.	TRBJ1-5	.	CASSFLGGGNQPQHF	TGTGCCAGCAGTTTTCTGGGGGGAGGCAATCAGCCCCAGCATTTT
TRBV7-2	.	TRBJ2-5	.	CASGKRGETQYF	TGTGCCAGCGGGAAAAGGGGTGAGACCCAGTACTTC
TRBV19	TRBD1	TRBJ2-3	.	CASSGQGWTQDTQYF	TGTGCCAGTAGCGGACAGGGATGGACGCAAGATACGCAGTATTTT
TRBV7-9	TRBD1	TRBJ1-1	.	CASSLGQGATEAFF	TGTGCCAGCAGCCTTGGACAGGGGGCCACTGAAGCTTTCTTT
TRBV5-5	.	TRBJ1-5	.	CASSLRVDSNQPQHF	TGTGCCAGCAGCTTGAGAGTAGATAGCAATCAGCCCCAGCATTTT
TRBV3-1/TRBV3-2	.	TRBJ2-3	.	CASSQDYAGANTDTQYF	TGTGCCAGCAGCCAAGATTACGCGGGGGCCAACACAGATACGCAGTATTTT
TRBV19	TRBD1	TRBJ1-2	.	CASSIGGQGYGYTF	TGTGCCAGTAGTATAGGCGGACAGGGGTATGGCTACACCTTC
TRBV6-5	TRBD1	TRBJ1-1	.	CASRGQIKAFF	TGTGCCAGCAGGGGACAGATAAAAGCTTTCTTT
TRBV30	.	TRBJ1-4	.	CAWSRSTDEKLFF	TGTGCCTGGAGTCGGTCAACCGATGAAAAACTGTTTTTT
TRBV3-1/TRBV3-2	.	TRBJ1-4	.	CASSQGSGGEKLFF	TGTGCCAGCAGCCAAGGGTCTGGAGGTGAAAAACTGTTTTTT
TRBV10-3	.	TRBJ1-5	few	CAISETGSNQPQHF	TGTGCCATCAGTGAAACAGGTAGCAATCAGCCCCAGCATTTT
TRBV7-9	.	TRBJ1-3	once	CASSGLSSGNTIYF	TGTGCCAGCAGCGGACTGAGCTCTGGAAACACCATATATTTT
TRBV6-5	.	TRBJ1-5	.	CASTRGDQPQHF	TGTGCCAGCACCAGGGGTGATCAGCCCCAGCATTTT
TRBV7-3	.	TRBJ2-7	.	CASSLQVGAEEQYF	TGTGCCAGCAGCTTACAGGTTGGAGCGGAGGAGCAGTACTTC
TRBV30	TRBD1	TRBJ1-6	once	CAWSPRDRDHSPLHF	TGTGCCTGGAGTCCGAGGGACAGGGACCATTCACCCCTCCACTTT
TRBV9	.	TRBJ2-1	.	CASSVEGTSVEQFF	TGTGCCAGCAGCGTAGAGGGGACAAGTGTTGAGCAGTTCTTC
TRBV5-5	TRBD1	TRBJ1-4	.	CASSSQGMGTNEKLFF	TGTGCCAGCAGTTCACAGGGGATGGGGACTAATGAAAAACTGTTTTTT
TRBV4-1	.	TRBJ2-1	.	CASRDGESSEFF	TGCGCCAGCAGGGATGGGGAGAGCTCGGAGTTCTTC
TRBV7-9	.	TRBJ1-2	few	CASSPGVVYYGYTF	TGTGCCAGCAGCCCCGGAGTTGTCTACTATGGCTACACCTTC
TRBV19	TRBD1	TRBJ2-5	.	CASSLDRGRGTQYF	TGTGCCAGTAGTTTGGACAGGGGGCGTGGGACCCAGTACTTC